This T cell receptor (beta chain) was identified in a study of T-cell memory formation after mild COVID-19 (dated by TCRdb to the early 2020s). At the level of the whole study: Most TCR sequence clusters were specific to one of the two donors. The cohort comprised two young, previously healthy adult volunteers, one female and one male. T-cell clones expanding and contracting after mild COVID-19 in a couple of donors were tracked by longitudinal TCRalpha and TCRbeta repertoire sequencing. What the study reported, not specific to this receptor: Contracting CD4+ clones were located mainly in the CM and EM memory subsets, whereas CD8+ clones were found to be enriched in EMRA. Only a couple of mild cases were covered by the study, and larger cohorts that include severe cases with pre-infection samples were considered necessary. SARS-CoV-2 specificity was not confirmed for the second-wave clones peaking on day 37. The detection of some responding clones in pre-infection memory suggests that pre-existing cross-reactive memory T cells joined the SARS-CoV-2 response. From day 15 to 85, contracting clones showed balanced CD4/CD8 phenotypes, whereas a second wave of clones that expanded from day 15 to 37 leaned towards CD4+.

About this clonotype itself: Which antigen it targets is not known. Base qualities are not provided; no much larger clone lies one nucleotide away.

This sample was sequenced with an Illumina NovaSeq 6000. TCRalpha and TCRbeta cDNA libraries were constructed by 5'RACE with constant-segment primers, with sample barcodes and unique molecular identifiers being introduced. Trizol reagent was used to extract RNA from every sample. The libraries were amplified in two PCR steps, and the second step added a second sample barcode and Illumina TruSeq adapters. Sequencing of the libraries was done on an Illumina NovaSeq, producing 2 x 150 bp paired-end reads. In the authors' own workflow: With migec v1.2.7, reads were demultiplexed and then collapsed into UMI-guided consensus sequences. Using mixcr v2.1.11, UMI consensuses were aligned to TRA and TRB V and J templates and then assembled into clonotypes. A clonotype was counted as expanded or contracted only if both edgeR and NoisET called the change significant, with noise models trained on biological replicates. For edgeR calls, the cutoffs were a false discovery rate-adjusted p below 0.01 and a log2 fold-change threshold of 1. As an exploratory analysis of dynamics, max-normalized trajectories of the 1000 most abundant clonotypes were examined by PCA with hierarchical clustering. Each responding clone was given a CD4 or CD8 phenotype based on the CD4+ and CD8+ repertoires, which had been sequenced separately. In-frame beta chains were kept once TCRdb had trimmed the public reads at Q25 with fastp and called clones with MiXCR. Every distinct CDR3 protein forms one entry, paired with its most common genes and DNA. What appears here as the V and J calls and clone size reflects TCRdb's work, not the paper's. The sample has over 120,000 distinct CDR3 sequences on record, 20% to 25% of them singletons. Jointly, the top ten make up approximately 25% of the sample.

For CDR1 and CDR2, the germline V gene lists SGHDN and FVKESK. Measured from the cysteine to the phenylalanine, the CDR3 is 13 residues long. Only the CDR3 portion is preserved as DNA: 39 bases, with reading frame beginning at the first base. The trim is 4 bases for V and 7 bases for J, with a gap of 14 bases between the germline ends. Ficoll-Paque density gradient centrifugation was used to isolate PBMCs. This TCR was recovered from an adult woman who had mild COVID-19 (a few samples of this study predate the infection). The sample titles of this study are shuffled in the database, so cell type and time point are left out; the donor was told from shared clones. The chain links TRBV14 with TRBJ2-7, with an unclear D gene assignment. What was sequenced was PBMCs or a T cell subset sorted from them (not recorded which). The nucleotides are TGTGCCAGCAGCCCCACTCGGTCTTGGGAGCAGTACTTC. This is translated as CASSPTRSWEQYF.